Listed here are 15 T cell receptor beta chains from one sample, sequenced in a study of T cell repertoires in cytomegalovirus infection. Via MiXCR, TCRdb re-called the reads, giving one row per CDR3 protein. The data show roughly 190,000 distinct CDR3 sequences, approximately 9.6% seen once. The sample taken for sequencing was PBMCs. The receptor set was obtained from a human donor in good health (CMV status not recorded). Some clones in this sample may be carry-over from other donors' samples.

In this sample, this clonotype turned up many times. This chain links TRBV7-2 with TRBJ2-2; 9 bases are shared with TRBD1. The length of the CDR3 is 15 residues. In germline, CDR1 is SGHTA, CDR2 FQGNSA. V shed 3 bases, J shed 5 bases, and the junction held 4 bases outside the gene matches. This CDR3 reads CASSFTGGGTGELFF. The CDR3 DNA follows: TGTGCCAGCAGCTTCACAGGGGGCGGTACCGGGGAGCTGTTTTTT.

In its sample, this clonotype was seen many times. This sequence joins TRBV28 and TRBJ1-4; unclear D gene. Germline assignment: CDR1 MDHEN and CDR2 SYDVKM. The CDR3 covers 16 residues. The germline V and J ends were trimmed by 5 bases and 3 bases, with 16 bases remaining between them. CDR3 nucleotide sequence: TGTGCCAGCAGTCAACACAAGACCGGCGCTAATGAAAAACTGTTTTTT. It encodes CASSQHKTGANEKLFF.

This clonotype has at least ten counts. This chain connects TRBV7-2 to TRBJ1-6; 9 bases match TRBD1. The J segment lost 10 bases and the V segment lost 3 bases, leaving 7 bases of the junction unmatched. Germline V gene sequence: CDR1 SGHTA, CDR2 FQGNSA. CDR3 size: 15 residues. CDR3 sequence (DNA): TGTGCCAGCAGCTTCGGGGGACAGGGTAGGTCACCCCTCCACTTT. Translated: CASSFGGQGRSPLHF.

This clonotype was seen ten or more times. V usage is TRBV7-2 and J usage is TRBJ2-5; D possibly corresponds to TRBD2 (5 bases). Germline lookup yields CDR1 SGHTA and CDR2 FQGNSA. V lost 1 base and J lost 7, with 7 bases in between. The CDR3 is made up of 12 amino acids. The CDR3 protein is CASSLGGGTQYF. As DNA, the CDR3 is TGTGCCAGCAGCTTAGGTGGAGGGACCCAGTACTTC. The complete variable domain, with remaining parts taken from reference TRBV7-2 and TRBJ2-5, reads GAGVSQSPSNKVTEKGKDVELRCDPISGHTALYWYRQSLGQGLEFLIYFQGNSAPDKSGLPSDRFSAERTGGSVSTLTIQRTQQEDSAVYLCASSLGGGTQYFGPGTRLLVL.

This clonotype was counted many times. The V and J genes are TRBV7-2 and TRBJ1-2, with D perhaps TRBD1 (5 bases). Trimming left V 5 bases short and J 0 bases short, with 13 bases between. There are 15 residues in the CDR3. Germline loops: CDR1 SGHTA, CDR2 FQGNSA. For the CDR3, the DNA is TGTGCCAGCAGCCTCCGACAGATAGCTAACTATGGCTACACCTTC. It specifies CASSLRQIANYGYTF.

This clonotype was observed a handful of times. The chain combines TRBV29-1 with TRBJ1-1; D is ambiguous. The ends were cut back, 2 bases at V and 1 base at J, with 8 bases in the middle. CDR1 is SQVTM, CDR2 ANQGSEA, per germline. CDR3 length: 13 residues. The CDR3 nucleotides read TGCAGCGTTGAAAAAGGTACGAACACTGAAGCTTTCTTT. Protein sequence: CSVEKGTNTEAFF.

This clonotype has just a few counts. This rearrangement joins TRBV28 to TRBJ1-5, with D possibly TRBD1 on 5 matching bases. V lost 7 bases to trimming and J lost 7 bases, with 14 bases between them. Germline CDR1 MDHEN, CDR2 SYDVKM. CDR3 length equals 13 residues. In DNA, the CDR3 is TGTGCCAGCATGCTTGGGGGGACCCAGCCCCAGCATTTT. Amino acid sequence: CASMLGGTQPQHF.

This clonotype was seen at least ten times. V usage is TRBV7-2 and J usage is TRBJ2-7, with 10 bases aligning to TRBD1. The CDR3 sequence is 14 residues long. Germline loops: CDR1 SGHTA, CDR2 FQGNSA. V shed 5 bases, J shed 3 bases, and the junction held 4 bases outside the gene matches. This CDR3 reads CASSRRDRGYEQYF. The DNA of the CDR3 is TGTGCCAGCAGCCGCCGGGACAGGGGCTACGAGCAGTACTTC. Full variable domain (missing parts from reference TRBV7-2 and TRBJ2-7): GAGVSQSPSNKVTEKGKDVELRCDPISGHTALYWYRQSLGQGLEFLIYFQGNSAPDKSGLPSDRFSAERTGGSVSTLTIQRTQQEDSAVYLCASSRRDRGYEQYFGPGTRLTVT.

The table lists this clonotype with many counts. V usage is TRBV7-2 and J usage is TRBJ1-3; 7 positions match TRBD1. The V and J ends lost 2 bases and 3 bases, in that order; junction bases with no gene match: 4. Germline V lookup: CDR1 SGHTA, CDR2 FQGNSA. CDR3 length equals 15 residues. The CDR3 nucleotides are TGTGCCAGCAGCTTAAACAGGGGACTTGGAAACACCATATATTTT. It specifies CASSLNRGLGNTIYF.

Many counts were recorded for this clonotype. The chain recombines TRBV7-2 with TRBJ2-7, with 10 bases fitting TRBD2. V dropped 5 bases and J dropped 2; count of bases not matched to a gene: 9. Germline V gives CDR1 SGHTA, CDR2 FQGNSA. The CDR3 spans 16 residues. The CDR3: CASSALLAGPTYEQYF. CDR3 nucleotides: TGTGCCAGCAGCGCCTTACTAGCGGGACCTACCTACGAGCAGTACTTC. The full variable domain, in which reference TRBV7-2 and TRBJ2-7 provide the parts outside the CDR3, is GAGVSQSPSNKVTEKGKDVELRCDPISGHTALYWYRQSLGQGLEFLIYFQGNSAPDKSGLPSDRFSAERTGGSVSTLTIQRTQQEDSAVYLCASSALLAGPTYEQYFGPGTRLTVT.

This clonotype was observed a handful of times. The J gene is TRBJ1-2, the V gene TRBV15, with D perhaps TRBD1 (6 bases). Germline CDR1 is LNHNV and CDR2 is YYDKDF (reference sequence). The CDR3 length is 16 residues. Deletions cut 0 bases from V and 3 bases from J, with 14 bases between. The CDR3 is CATSRDLARTDYGYTF. Written as DNA, the CDR3 is TGTGCCACCAGCAGAGATCTAGCCCGGACAGACTATGGCTACACCTTC.

This clonotype has a handful of counts. A much larger clonotype is one base distant, so this may be a read error. The J gene is TRBJ1-2, the V gene TRBV11-2; a weak D match, TRBD1 (6 bases). The CDR3 loop spans 14 amino acids. Germline CDR1 is SGHAT and CDR2 is FQNNGV. Trimming removed 0 bases from V and 4 bases from J, with 9 bases in between. The CDR3 loop is CASSLDMGAYGYTF. The CDR3 DNA follows: TGTGCCAGCAGCTTAGACATGGGGGCCTATGGCTACACCTTC.

V and J are TRBV28 and TRBJ2-1, with 9 nucleotides matching TRBD1. V was clipped by 3 bases and J by 1 base; unmatched bases: 1. In germline, CDR1 is MDHEN, CDR2 SYDVKM. The CDR3 is 15 amino acids. The CDR3 loop reads CASSFGQGSYNEQFF. The CDR3 nucleotides are TGTGCCAGCAGTTTTGGACAGGGGTCCTACAATGAGCAGTTCTTC.

The gene calls are TRBV29-1 and TRBJ2-1; D ambiguous. The CDR3 totals 11 residues. The germline gives CDR1 SQVTM, CDR2 ANQGSEA. Trimming removed 5 bases from V and 8 bases from J, with 10 bases in between. Written as DNA, the CDR3 is TGCAGCGTTTTAAGGGCCCATGAGCAGTTCTTC. Amino acids: CSVLRAHEQFF.

The chain joins TRBV29-1 to TRBJ2-3; D uncertain. CDR3 length: 11 amino acids. V was trimmed by 3 bases and J by 0 bases, leaving 1 base between them. Germline V gene lookup returns CDR1 SQVTM and CDR2 ANQGSEA. The DNA for the CDR3 is TGCAGCGTTGATAGCACAGATACGCAGTATTTT. This gives the protein CSVDSTDTQYF.